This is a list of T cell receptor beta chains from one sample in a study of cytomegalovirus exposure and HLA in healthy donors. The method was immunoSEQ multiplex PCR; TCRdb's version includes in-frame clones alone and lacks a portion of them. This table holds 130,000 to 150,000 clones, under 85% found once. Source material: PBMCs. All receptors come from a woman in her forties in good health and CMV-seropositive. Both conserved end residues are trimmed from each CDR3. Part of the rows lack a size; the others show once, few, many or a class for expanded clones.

CDR3 protein: ASNLDSPAQY; J gene: TRBJ2-5; V gene: TRBV7-9; clone size: -
CDR3 protein: ASSSTGISTEAF; J gene: TRBJ1-1; V gene: TRBV7-9; clone size: -
CDR3 protein: ASMTFLNQPQH; J gene: TRBJ1-5; V gene: TRBV6-5; clone size: -
CDR3 protein: ASSPRRAGTDTQY; J gene: TRBJ2-3; V gene: TRBV18; clone size: -
CDR3 protein: ASSSRSVGGTDTQY; J gene: TRBJ2-3; V gene: TRBV4-1; clone size: -
CDR3 protein: ASSLGGLKFTDTQY; J gene: TRBJ2-3; V gene: TRBV11-2; clone size: -
CDR3 protein: ACLGTNFPYEQY; J gene: TRBJ2-7; V gene: TRBV10-2; clone size: -
CDR3 protein: ASSYSMTGRGYT; J gene: TRBJ1-2; V gene: TRBV6-6; clone size: -
CDR3 protein: ASSTLKEKEQF; J gene: TRBJ2-1; V gene: TRBV19; clone size: -
CDR3 protein: ASSNRGGEKLF; J gene: TRBJ1-4; V gene: TRBV6-5; clone size: -
CDR3 protein: ATSRSGAGNNQPQH; J gene: TRBJ1-5; V gene: TRBV15; clone size: -
CDR3 protein: ASGRGEGDGYT; J gene: TRBJ1-2; V gene: TRBV6-1; clone size: -
CDR3 protein: ASSLWGPRNTIY; J gene: TRBJ1-3; V gene: TRBV5-5; clone size: -
CDR3 protein: ASSSLGQGPYEQY; J gene: TRBJ2-7; V gene: TRBV9; clone size: -
CDR3 protein: ASSDPLYGGGTDTQY; J gene: TRBJ2-3; V gene: TRBV25-1; clone size: -
CDR3 protein: AISRTSGGAGETQY; J gene: TRBJ2-5; V gene: TRBV10-3; clone size: -
CDR3 protein: ASSSGGAIRSEQF; J gene: TRBJ2-1; V gene: TRBV28; clone size: -
CDR3 protein: ASSLTSGGAPGELF; J gene: TRBJ2-2; V gene: TRBV5-4; clone size: -
CDR3 protein: ASARGQGNRYGYT; J gene: TRBJ1-2; V gene: TRBV19; clone size: -
CDR3 protein: ASSPGTGENTGELF; J gene: TRBJ2-2; V gene: TRBV11-3; clone size: few
CDR3 protein: ASSVVPRRIARGGFHTSYEQY; J gene: TRBJ2-7; V gene: TRBV9; clone size: -
CDR3 protein: ASSVRGHTEAF; J gene: TRBJ1-1; V gene: TRBV6-1; clone size: few
CDR3 protein: ASSLQGALTNEKLF; J gene: TRBJ1-4; V gene: TRBV7-9; clone size: -
CDR3 protein: ASSLGQKGEKLF; J gene: TRBJ1-4; V gene: TRBV5-1; clone size: -
CDR3 protein: ASSAGMFMNTEAF; J gene: TRBJ1-1; V gene: TRBV7-2; clone size: -
CDR3 protein: ASSWTSGGYEQY; J gene: TRBJ2-7; V gene: TRBV5-1; clone size: once
CDR3 protein: AISGQPNQPQH; J gene: TRBJ1-5; V gene: TRBV10-3; clone size: -
CDR3 protein: ATSRDGAFTDTQY; J gene: TRBJ2-3; V gene: TRBV15; clone size: -
CDR3 protein: ASSEARTVGEAF; J gene: TRBJ1-1; V gene: TRBV6-1; clone size: few
CDR3 protein: ASSLDQGVTDTQY; J gene: TRBJ2-3; V gene: TRBV5-4; clone size: -
CDR3 protein: ASSSQGTYGYT; J gene: TRBJ1-2; V gene: TRBV27; clone size: -
CDR3 protein: ASSQDWTGGRYGYT; J gene: TRBJ1-2; V gene: TRBV4-2; clone size: -
CDR3 protein: ASSHPPAGGQTQY; J gene: TRBJ2-5; V gene: TRBV4-1; clone size: once
CDR3 protein: ASSGQGFNEQF; J gene: TRBJ2-1; V gene: TRBV19; clone size: -
CDR3 protein: ASSRTASNQPQH; J gene: TRBJ1-5; V gene: TRBV2; clone size: few
CDR3 protein: ASSLGLGKSTDTQY; J gene: TRBJ2-3; V gene: TRBV5-4; clone size: -
CDR3 protein: ASSYSMSRQETQY; J gene: TRBJ2-5; V gene: TRBV6-5; clone size: few
CDR3 protein: ASSETGVPYNSPLH; J gene: TRBJ1-6; V gene: TRBV6-1; clone size: -
CDR3 protein: AISDTGMAF; J gene: TRBJ1-1; V gene: TRBV10-3; clone size: -
CDR3 protein: AISAGSFSYEQY; J gene: TRBJ2-7; V gene: TRBV10-3; clone size: -
CDR3 protein: ASSAPTGVSGTEAF; J gene: TRBJ1-1; V gene: TRBV2; clone size: -
CDR3 protein: ASSSSGTSGGHTGELF; J gene: TRBJ2-2; V gene: TRBV5-4; clone size: -
CDR3 protein: ASSSRPGQESYEQY; J gene: TRBJ2-7; V gene: TRBV6-5; clone size: -
CDR3 protein: ASSPSGPGELF; J gene: TRBJ2-2; V gene: TRBV7-3; clone size: -
CDR3 protein: ASSPGQGPSYGYT; J gene: TRBJ1-2; V gene: TRBV9; clone size: -
CDR3 protein: ASSPGPAGSNYGYT; J gene: TRBJ1-2; V gene: TRBV2; clone size: -
CDR3 protein: ASSPGQPSYEQY; J gene: TRBJ2-7; V gene: TRBV10-1; clone size: -
CDR3 protein: ASSSWTGSYEQY; J gene: TRBJ2-7; V gene: TRBV5-1; clone size: -
CDR3 protein: ASSMKGTGGLCYT; J gene: TRBJ1-2; V gene: TRBV25-1; clone size: -
CDR3 protein: ASSPGGGPSYEQF; J gene: TRBJ2-1; V gene: TRBV11-2; clone size: once
CDR3 protein: ASSPLTGEETQY; J gene: TRBJ2-5; V gene: TRBV11-2; clone size: -
CDR3 protein: ASSGTGISYEQY; J gene: TRBJ2-7; V gene: TRBV6-5; clone size: -
CDR3 protein: ASSLEGGGSYEQY; J gene: TRBJ2-7; V gene: TRBV11-2; clone size: -
CDR3 protein: ASSTGGRNTEAF; J gene: TRBJ1-1; V gene: TRBV19; clone size: -
CDR3 protein: ASSSGTSLHEQY; J gene: TRBJ2-7; V gene: TRBV7-9; clone size: -